The 22 T cell receptor beta chains reported below all come from one sample, sequenced in a study of T cell repertoires in cytomegalovirus infection (dated by TCRdb to about 2019). Instrument used: Illumina HiSeq 1500. Starting from the raw public reads, TCRdb applied fastp trimming at Q25, assembled clones with MiXCR and retained in-frame beta chains. Rows with one shared CDR3 protein collapse into an entry with the most common genes and DNA. In this sample the table shows about 150,000 distinct CDR3 sequences, less than 25% of which occur a single time. The ten largest clonotypes hold approximately 11% of the sample. The sequenced sample consisted of PBMCs. The receptor set was obtained from a human donor in good health (CMV status not recorded). Some clones in this sample may be carry-over from other donors' samples.

This clonotype came up many times. V is TRBV7-8 and J is TRBJ2-2, with 8 bases that match TRBD2. V trimming: 2 bases; J trimming: 0 bases; junction bases outside the gene matches: 14. The V gene's germline CDR1 is SGHVS and CDR2 FQNEAQ. There are 20 residues in the CDR3. The DNA of the CDR3 is TGTGCCAGCAGCTTAAATCTACCGAGACTAGCGCGATCGAACACCGGGGAGCTGTTTTTT. Amino acids: CASSLNLPRLARSNTGELFF.

This clonotype was seen a few times. The chain carries TRBV9 and TRBJ2-3; 8 nucleotides agree with TRBD2. Germline V gene lookup returns CDR1 SGDLS and CDR2 YYNGEE. The CDR3 loop spans 15 amino acids. V gave up 0 bases and J gave up 4 bases; unmatched junction bases: 4. In DNA form, the CDR3 reads TGTGCCAGCAGCGTAGAGGGACTAGTTTCAGATACGCAGTATTTT. Protein product: CASSVEGLVSDTQYF.

This clonotype came up a few times. The CDR3 sequence: CSVVGLATSTDTQYF. The CDR3 nucleotides read TGCAGCGTTGTGGGACTAGCGACAAGCACAGATACGCAGTATTTT. The rearrangement uses TRBV29-1 and TRBJ2-3; TRBD2 aligns across 10 bases. This CDR3 comprises 15 residues. Germline CDR1 and CDR2: SQVTM and ANQGSEA. V lost 4 bases and J lost 0; bases outside the gene matches: 4.

The sample holds a few counts of this clonotype. The chain employs TRBV2 and TRBJ2-1; weak D call: TRBD1 (6 bases). V lost 7 bases and J lost 0, with 10 bases in between. Germline loops: CDR1 SNHLY, CDR2 FYNNEI. The CDR3 consists of 14 residues. The CDR3 bases are TGTGCCAGCATAAGGGACACCTCCTACAATGAGCAGTTCTTC. Translation gives CASIRDTSYNEQFF.

This clonotype was observed at least ten times. The gene calls are TRBV12-3 or TRBV12-4 and TRBJ1-1; perhaps TRBD1 as D (5 bases). Between the trimmed V and J ends, which lost 5 bases and 5 bases, there was a span of 18 bases. This CDR3 comprises 15 residues. The CDR3: CASSARGRGVTEAFF. The DNA for the CDR3 is TGTGCCAGCAGTGCAAGAGGACGGGGGGTTACTGAAGCTTTCTTT.

This clonotype has a count of ten or more. The V gene is TRBV7-2, the J gene TRBJ1-5; unclear D gene. This CDR3 is 14 amino acids long. Per the germline V gene, CDR1 is SGHTA and CDR2 is FQGNSA. With 5 bases removed from V and 10 bases from J, the gap between germline ends came to 18 bases. CDR3 nucleotide sequence: TGTGCCAGCAGCCCTATGGACGGTCTTGGACCCCAGCATTTT. Its protein is CASSPMDGLGPQHF. Full variable domain (rest looked up from reference TRBV7-2 and TRBJ1-5): GAGVSQSPSNKVTEKGKDVELRCDPISGHTALYWYRQSLGQGLEFLIYFQGNSAPDKSGLPSDRFSAERTGGSVSTLTIQRTQQEDSAVYLCASSPMDGLGPQHFGDGTRLSIL.

This clonotype has only a few counts. This chain links TRBV7-2 with TRBJ1-1; D is uncertain. The V and J ends lost 0 bases and 4 bases respectively, with 6 bases between them. This CDR3 has 13 amino acids. In germline, CDR1 is SGHTA, CDR2 FQGNSA. The CDR3 DNA is TGTGCCAGCAGCTTAGCTCAGTTCACTGAAGCTTTCTTT. Its translation is CASSLAQFTEAFF.

This clonotype showed up just a few times. The chain employs TRBV6-1 and TRBJ1-5; no clear D gene. Germline V gives CDR1 MNHNS, CDR2 SASEGT. Deletions cut 5 bases from V and 0 bases from J, with 17 bases between. This CDR3 is 17 amino acids long. CDR3 protein: CASSCPNRRFSNQPQHF. The CDR3 nucleotides read TGTGCCAGCAGTTGCCCGAACAGACGGTTTAGCAATCAGCCCCAGCATTTT.

This clonotype was counted many times. The chain joins TRBV7-6 to TRBJ2-2; no definite D call. The V gene lost 5 bases and the J gene lost 6 bases, with 10 bases spanning the gap. The CDR3 covers 13 residues. Germline loops: CDR1 SGHVS, CDR2 FNYEAQ. The CDR3 spells CASSTEVAGELFF. The CDR3 DNA reads as TGTGCCAGCAGCACCGAAGTAGCCGGGGAGCTGTTTTTT.

This clonotype came up once. The J gene is TRBJ2-1, the V gene TRBV7-9; the match to TRBD2 covers 8 bases. The CDR3 runs 13 residues. Trimming removed 6 bases from V and 8 bases from J; junction bases left unmatched: 6. The germline V gene encodes CDR1 SEHNR and CDR2 FQNEAQ (reference sequence). CDR3 nucleotide sequence: TGTGCCAGCAGAGAGTTAGCGGGGTATGAGCAGTTCTTC. It yields the protein CASRELAGYEQFF.

This clonotype was counted between two and nine times. V gene TRBV4-1 combines with J gene TRBJ1-4; D ambiguous. The CDR3 extends over 14 amino acids. V dropped 4 bases and J dropped 8 bases, with 14 bases sitting between them. Germline V gene sequence: CDR1 MGHRA, CDR2 YSYEKL. The CDR3 protein is CASSPFASREKLFF. The CDR3 DNA sequence: TGCGCCAGCAGCCCTTTTGCGTCCAGGGAAAAACTGTTTTTT.

This clonotype was counted a few times. The gene calls are TRBV10-3 and TRBJ1-5, with TRBD1 matching over 9 bases. Germline loops: CDR1 ENHRY, CDR2 SYGVKD. The CDR3 length is 14 residues. V lost 7 bases and J lost 7; bases outside the gene matches: 8. The CDR3 spells CAITPQGARQPQHF. In DNA form, the CDR3 reads TGTGCCATCACCCCACAGGGGGCTCGGCAGCCCCAGCATTTT.

The chain joins TRBV7-9 to TRBJ1-1; 9 positions agree with TRBD1. Germline trimming cut 4 bases from V and 7 bases from J; bases unmatched to any gene: 10. CDR3 size: 15 residues. CDR1 and CDR2 from the germline V gene are SEHNR and FQNEAQ (reference sequence). CDR3 amino acids: CASSSQTGGPHEAFF. CDR3 DNA sequence: TGTGCCAGCAGCTCGCAAACAGGGGGCCCCCATGAAGCTTTCTTT.

The chain recombines TRBV25-1 with TRBJ1-2, with TRBD1 matching over 9 bases. CDR1 MGHDK and CDR2 SYGVNS come from the germline V gene. The V and J ends lost 6 bases and 8 bases, in that order; junction bases with no gene match: 10. The CDR3 has 14 residues. The CDR3 DNA follows: TGTGCCAGCAGCCCCGGGGGACAGGGAGGCGGCTACACCTTC. It encodes CASSPGGQGGGYTF.

This chain links TRBV5-3 with TRBJ2-7, with 8 bases identical to TRBD1. TRBV5-3 is assigned to the ORF class and has an uncertain function. The CDR3 sequence is 17 residues long. With 2 bases clipped from V and 4 bases from J, the junction kept 14 bases outside the gene matches. The CDR3 DNA follows: TGTGCCAGAAGCTTTCAAAACGGAGACAGGGGCCCATACGAGCAGTACTTC. Encoded protein: CARSFQNGDRGPYEQYF.

This clonotype was seen ten or more times. The chain joins TRBV7-2 to TRBJ2-3; 10 bases line up with TRBD2. Trimming removed 2 bases from V and 2 bases from J; junction bases left unmatched: 7. This CDR3 is 17 amino acids long. Germline values: CDR1 SGHTA, CDR2 FQGNSA. In DNA, the CDR3 is TGTGCCAGCAGCTTAACCCCGACTAGCGGGCCCACAGATACGCAGTATTTT. Residues: CASSLTPTSGPTDTQYF.

The DNA for the CDR3 is TGTGCCAGCAGTTTTGAAACTTACGAGCAGTACTTC. Translation: CASSFETYEQYF. The chain carries TRBV28 and TRBJ2-7, with D unresolved. The CDR3 has 12 amino acids. Germline V lookup: CDR1 MDHEN, CDR2 SYDVKM. V lost 3 bases and J lost 4, with 7 bases in between.

The rearrangement joins TRBV7-9 to TRBJ2-2; D is unresolved. The CDR3 has 13 residues. Trimming took 2 bases from V and 6 from J, leaving 7 bases between them. Per germline, CDR1 SEHNR and CDR2 FQNEAQ (reference sequence). CDR3 region: CASSLQASGELFF. Here the CDR3 DNA reads TGTGCCAGCAGCTTACAAGCCTCCGGGGAGCTGTTTTTT. Combining the CDR3 with reference TRBV7-9 and TRBJ2-2 gives the whole variable domain DTGVSQNPRHKITKRGQNVTFRCDPISEHNRLYWYRQTLGQGPEFLTYFQNEAQLEKSRLLSDRFSAERPKGSFSTLEIQRTEQGDSAMYLCASSLQASGELFFGEGSRLTVL.

There are many counts of this clonotype. As DNA, the CDR3 is TGTGCCAGCAGTCCCTTAGCGGGGGCGGCCTACGAGCAGTACTTC. Protein: CASSPLAGAAYEQYF. This rearrangement joins TRBV12-3 or TRBV12-4 to TRBJ2-7; 9 nucleotides line up with TRBD2. CDR3 length equals 15 residues. J gave up 2 bases and V 5 bases, and 7 bases lay outside the gene matches.

This clonotype came up a few times. The CDR3 sequence: CASSFPGELFF. The CDR3 nucleotides read TGTGCCAGCAGCTTCCCTGGGGAGCTGTTTTTT. The chain joins TRBV5-5 to TRBJ2-2; D not certain. V was trimmed by 2 bases and J by 8 bases, leaving 4 bases between them. From germline, CDR1 is SGHKS and CDR2 YYEKEE (reference sequence). The CDR3 runs to 11 residues.

The chain has TRBV5-1 and TRBJ1-1; D is unresolved. CDR1 and CDR2 (germline): SGHRS, YFSETQ. V was pared by 0 bases and J by 6 bases, with 9 bases between. This CDR3 comprises 13 residues. The CDR3 nucleotides read TGCGCCAGCAGCTTGGATTCCGGGGCTGAAGCTTTCTTT. Translating gives CASSLDSGAEAFF.

This clonotype is classed as medium-sized. V is TRBV7-8 and J is TRBJ2-1, with D maybe TRBD2 (6 bases). With 1 base removed from V and 2 bases from J, the gap between germline ends came to 12 bases. CDR3 length: 16 residues. Per the germline V gene, CDR1 is SGHVS and CDR2 is FQNEAQ. The CDR3 DNA is TGTGCCAGCAGCTTAGGGTGGGGGGAAACCTACAATGAGCAGTTCTTC. This translates into CASSLGWGETYNEQFF.